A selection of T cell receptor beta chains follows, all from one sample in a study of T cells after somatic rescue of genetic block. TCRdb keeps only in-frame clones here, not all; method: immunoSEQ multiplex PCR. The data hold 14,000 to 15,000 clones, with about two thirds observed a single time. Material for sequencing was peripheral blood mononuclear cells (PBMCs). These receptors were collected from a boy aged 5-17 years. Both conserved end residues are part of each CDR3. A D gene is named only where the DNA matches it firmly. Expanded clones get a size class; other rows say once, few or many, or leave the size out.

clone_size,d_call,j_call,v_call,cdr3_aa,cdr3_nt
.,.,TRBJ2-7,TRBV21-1,CASSKQGDVYEQYF,TGTGCCAGCAGCAAACAGGGGGATGTTTACGAGCAGTACTTC
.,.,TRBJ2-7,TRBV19,CASSYRAREHEQYF,TGTGCCAGTAGTTACCGGGCCCGAGAGCACGAGCAGTACTTC
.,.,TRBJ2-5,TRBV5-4,CASSLDPGPSYF,TGTGCCAGCAGCTTGGATCCCGGGCCGTCGTACTTC
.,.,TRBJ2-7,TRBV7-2,CASSLVAGQYEQYF,TGTGCCAGCAGCTTAGTTGCCGGGCAGTACGAGCAGTACTTC
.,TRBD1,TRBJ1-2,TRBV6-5,CASSSKGTGTGYTF,TGTGCCAGCAGTTCCAAAGGGACAGGGACCGGCTACACCTTC
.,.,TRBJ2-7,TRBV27,CASSLRASWSYEQYF,TGTGCCAGCAGTTTAAGGGCTAGCTGGTCCTACGAGCAGTACTTC
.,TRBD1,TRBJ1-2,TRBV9,CASSPWTGGHGYTF,TGTGCCAGCAGCCCTTGGACAGGAGGCCATGGCTACACCTTC
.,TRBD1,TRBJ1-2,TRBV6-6,CASRDPGTGVYGYTF,TGTGCCAGCAGGGACCCCGGGACAGGGGTCTATGGCTACACCTTC
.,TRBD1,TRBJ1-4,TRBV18,CASSRTGNNEKLFF,TGTGCCAGCTCACGGACAGGCAATAATGAAAAACTGTTTTTT
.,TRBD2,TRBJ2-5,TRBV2,CASRRLAGARQETQYF,TGTGCCAGCAGACGTCTAGCGGGGGCCCGGCAAGAGACCCAGTACTTC
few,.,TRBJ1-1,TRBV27,CASSSNMNTEAFF,TGTGCCAGCAGTTCTAACATGAACACTGAAGCTTTCTTT
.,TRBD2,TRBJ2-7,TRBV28,CASSLTSGSSYEQYF,TGTGCCAGCAGCCTCACTAGCGGAAGCTCCTACGAGCAGTACTTC
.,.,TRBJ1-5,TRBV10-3,CAISDRISNQPQHF,TGTGCCATCAGTGACAGGATCAGCAATCAGCCCCAGCATTTT
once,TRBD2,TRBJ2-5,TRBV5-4,CASSGIAGGPAETQYF,TGTGCCAGCAGTGGAATAGCGGGGGGGCCTGCGGAGACCCAGTACTTC
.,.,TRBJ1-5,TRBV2,CASSELRIGHSNQPQHF,TGTGCCAGCAGTGAACTCCGGATAGGCCATAGCAATCAGCCCCAGCATTTT
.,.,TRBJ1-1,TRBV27,CASRNAGTPNTEAFF,TGTGCCAGCAGGAACGCCGGGACACCGAACACTGAAGCTTTCTTT
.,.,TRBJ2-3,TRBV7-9,CASSFQWPDTQYF,TGTGCCAGCAGCTTTCAATGGCCTGATACGCAGTATTTT
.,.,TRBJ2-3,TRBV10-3,CAISDGARTDTQYF,TGTGCCATCAGTGACGGGGCGAGGACAGATACGCAGTATTTT
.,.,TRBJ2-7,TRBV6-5,CASSYKRTGYEQYF,TGTGCCAGCAGTTACAAGAGGACGGGATACGAGCAGTACTTC
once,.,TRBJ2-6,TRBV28,CASSWGGGGANVLTF,TGTGCCAGCAGTTGGGGGGGCGGTGGGGCCAACGTCCTGACTTTC
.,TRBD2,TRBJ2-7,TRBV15,CATSMPTGTSGSLSYEQYF,TGTGCCACCAGCATGCCCACCGGGACTAGCGGGAGCCTCTCCTACGAGCAGTACTTC
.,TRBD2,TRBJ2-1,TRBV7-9,CASSLAGLEGNEQFF,TGTGCCAGCAGCTTAGCGGGACTAGAGGGCAATGAGCAGTTCTTC
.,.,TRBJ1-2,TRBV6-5,CASSGGAKGEDGYTF,TGTGCCAGTTCTGGGGGGGCGAAAGGGGAAGATGGCTACACCTTC
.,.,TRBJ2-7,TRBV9,CASSADRRVSYYEQYF,TGTGCCAGCAGCGCGGACAGACGGGTAAGCTACTACGAGCAGTACTTC
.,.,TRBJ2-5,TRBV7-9,CASSEQQETQYF,TGTGCCAGCAGTGAACAGCAAGAGACCCAGTACTTC
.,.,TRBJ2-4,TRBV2,CASSPGSAKNIQYF,TGTGCCAGCAGTCCGGGAAGCGCCAAAAACATTCAGTACTTC
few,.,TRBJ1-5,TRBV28,CASSSPNFSNQPQHF,TGTGCCAGCAGCTCCCCCAACTTCAGCAATCAGCCCCAGCATTTT
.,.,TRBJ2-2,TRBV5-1,CASFRDYTGELFF,TGCGCCAGCTTCCGGGACTACACCGGGGAGCTGTTTTTT
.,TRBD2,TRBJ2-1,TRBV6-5,CASSWTSGRPGNEQFF,TGTGCCAGCAGTTGGACTAGCGGGAGGCCGGGGAATGAGCAGTTCTTC
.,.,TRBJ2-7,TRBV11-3,CASSLDSVGLYEQYF,TGTGCCAGCAGCTTAGACTCCGTGGGCCTCTACGAGCAGTACTTC
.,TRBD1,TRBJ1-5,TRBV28,CASSLVGGQPYSNQPQHF,TGTGCCAGCAGTTTAGTGGGGGGACAGCCTTATAGCAATCAGCCCCAGCATTTT
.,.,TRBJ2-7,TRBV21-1,CASSKKGREAYEQYF,TGTGCCAGCAGCAAAAAGGGCAGGGAGGCCTACGAGCAGTACTTC
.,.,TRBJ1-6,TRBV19,CASSITQAYLKSPLHF,TGTGCCAGTAGTATTACTCAGGCCTATTTGAAGTCACCCCTCCACTTT